This TCR beta chain is drawn from a study of blood T cell repertoires in COVID-19. About the study: Collection of acute and convalescent COVID-19 samples took place in the United States, Italy and Spain. Sample material is recorded as cDNA or gDNA derived from T cells, B-cell-depleted T cells, or PBMCs.

Original handling: Estimation of nucleated cell counts was performed using reference gene primer amplification. Some clones are missing from TCRdb's copy, which holds only in-frame ones; the method was immunoSEQ multiplex PCR. V, J and clone size are those of that table, while D and trimming were read from the DNA. The sample carries roughly 280,000 clones, approximately 86% recorded once. This TCR was sampled from a man between 35 and 55 years old with active or convalescent COVID-19. Source material: peripheral blood.

CDR3 amino acids: CASSQVGNTQYF. Here the CDR3 DNA reads TGTGCCAGCAGCCAAGTCGGTAATACGCAGTATTTT. The chain links TRBV3-1 (or the pseudogene TRBV3-2) to TRBJ2-3; D is unresolved. The CDR3 consists of 12 residues. Germline assignment: CDR1 LGHDT and CDR2 YNNKEL (reference sequence). Trimming pared 1 base from V and 7 bases from J, leaving 6 bases between.